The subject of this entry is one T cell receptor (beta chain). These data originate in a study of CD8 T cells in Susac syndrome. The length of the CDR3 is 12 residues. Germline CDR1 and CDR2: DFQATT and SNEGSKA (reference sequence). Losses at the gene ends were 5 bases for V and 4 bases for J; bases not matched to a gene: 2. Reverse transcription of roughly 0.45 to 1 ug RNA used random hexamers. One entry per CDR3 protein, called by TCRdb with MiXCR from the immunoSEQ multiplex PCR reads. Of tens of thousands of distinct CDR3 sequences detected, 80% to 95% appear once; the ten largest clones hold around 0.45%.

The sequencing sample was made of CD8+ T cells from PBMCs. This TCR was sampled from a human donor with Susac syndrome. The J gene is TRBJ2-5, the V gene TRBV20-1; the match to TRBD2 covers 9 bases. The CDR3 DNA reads TGCAGTGCTGTGACTAGCGGAGAGACCCAGTACTTC. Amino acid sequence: CSAVTSGETQYF.